The 21 T cell receptor beta chains given below trace back to one sample, sequenced in a study of T-cell reconstitution after alpha-beta-depleted transplantation in children (TCRdb year 2016). Libraries were built with PCR. These reads were obtained on an Illumina HiSeq 2500. TCR library preparation used molecular barcoding, with unique molecular identifiers applied to normalize quantification of the TCRbeta repertoire. The public reads were quality trimmed at Q25 with fastp and then assembled into clones with MiXCR by TCRdb, keeping productive beta chains. Every entry covers one CDR3 protein and lists the most common genes and DNA from its rows. In this sample the table shows a few hundred thousand distinct CDR3 sequences, 6.5% to 9% of which occur a single time. The ten largest clones capture around 9.8% of the sample. Results and caveats for the whole study, not just this receptor: Over subsequent months, a decline in hyperexpanded clone frequencies was noted, and after one year, T-cell counts and TCRbeta diversity were mostly ascribed to newly produced T cells.

Taken with the paper, the label for treatment or condition translates to: allogeneic hematopoietic cell transplantation with graft depleted of TCRalphabeta T cells and CD19 B cells. The antigens these receptors bind are not known. The sequences come from peripheral blood, collected 360 days after TCRalphabeta/CD19-depleted stem cell transplant. Receptors were obtained from a female patient under 10 years old who had a stem cell transplant for Fanconi anemia, so the T cells may come from the graft donor.

In this sample, this clonotype turned up many times. This chain links TRBV24-1 with TRBJ2-3; D is perhaps TRBD1 or TRBD2 (7 bases each). V lost 9 bases and J lost 3, with 15 bases in between. Germline V gene lookup returns CDR1 KGHDR and CDR2 SFDVKD. The CDR3 runs 14 residues. The CDR3 spells CATGDSGMTDTQYF. In nucleotides, the CDR3 is TGTGCCACCGGGGACAGCGGGATGACAGATACGCAGTATTTT.

This clonotype was observed many times. This chain joins TRBV9 and TRBJ2-2, with 7 bases identical to TRBD2. Per the germline V gene, CDR1 is SGDLS and CDR2 is YYNGEE. Losses at the gene ends were 1 base for V and 4 bases for J; bases not matched to a gene: 4. The CDR3 spans 15 residues. CDR3 DNA sequence: TGTGCCAGCAGCGTATTTAGCGGGCTCACCGGGGAGCTGTTTTTT. Amino acid sequence: CASSVFSGLTGELFF.

This clonotype was found many times. This rearrangement joins TRBV13 to TRBJ2-1; D call uncertain. Trimming cost V 1 base and J 3 bases, with 4 bases left between them. CDR3 size: 13 residues. The V gene's germline CDR1 is PRHDT and CDR2 FYEKMQ (reference sequence). The CDR3 nucleotides read TGTGCCAGCAGCTTAGACGGCTACAATGAGCAGTTCTTC. Protein sequence: CASSLDGYNEQFF.

In this sample, this clonotype turned up a few times. CDR3 sequence (DNA): TGCAGTGCTAGGGACGGAGCTAACTATGGCTACACCTTC. It is translated as CSARDGANYGYTF. The chain carries TRBV20-1 and TRBJ1-2; D unresolved. This CDR3 has 13 residues. Germline-derived CDR1 and CDR2 are DFQATT and SNEGSKA (reference sequence). Trimming cost V 3 bases and J 0 bases, with 8 bases left between them.

The chain combines TRBV7-3 with TRBJ2-5; TRBD2 agrees at 11 bases. Germline CDR1 and CDR2: SGHTA and FQGTGA. The CDR3 extends over 16 amino acids. V shed 3 bases, J shed 2 bases, and the junction held 5 bases outside the gene matches. CDR3 nucleotide sequence: TGTGCCAGCAGCTTGCAGGGACTAGCGGCTCAAGAGACCCAGTACTTC. Amino acids: CASSLQGLAAQETQYF.

This clonotype was seen a few times. The genes are TRBV7-8 and TRBJ1-6; D is possibly TRBD1 (5 bases). Germline assignment: CDR1 SGHVS and CDR2 FQNEAQ. The CDR3 is 17 residues long. Trimming stripped 3 bases from V and 7 bases from J, with 19 bases between. This CDR3 reads CASSFLRGQNTNSPLHF. Here the CDR3 DNA reads TGTGCCAGCAGCTTTCTGAGGGGCCAGAACACAAATTCACCCCTCCACTTT.

In its sample, this clonotype was seen many times. The chain combines TRBV6-5 with TRBJ1-2; TRBD1 matches 12 bases. CDR1 is MNHEY, CDR2 SVGAGI, per germline. The CDR3 spans 16 residues. V lost 0 bases, J lost 6 bases, and 5 bases stayed unmatched. The CDR3 here is CASSYSSGTGGNGYTF. The CDR3 nucleotides are TGTGCCAGCAGTTACTCTTCCGGGACAGGGGGCAATGGCTACACCTTC.

This chain links TRBV5-1 with TRBJ2-1; TRBD2 aligns across 8 bases. V trimming: 1 base; J trimming: 3 bases; junction bases outside the gene matches: 0. This CDR3 has 14 amino acids. Germline assignment: CDR1 SGHRS and CDR2 YFSETQ. The CDR3 region is CASSLTSGYNEQFF. CDR3 nucleotide sequence: TGCGCCAGCAGCTTGACTAGCGGCTACAATGAGCAGTTCTTC.

The V and J genes are TRBV2 and TRBJ1-1; 12 nucleotides agree with TRBD1. V lost 4 bases and J lost 6; bases outside the gene matches: 3. From germline, CDR1 is SNHLY and CDR2 FYNNEI. The CDR3 covers 14 residues. CDR3 in DNA: TGTGCCAGCAGTGCGGGACAGGGGGCGCCTGAAGCTTTCTTT. Translation gives CASSAGQGAPEAFF. Combining the CDR3 with reference TRBV2 and TRBJ1-1 gives the whole variable domain EPEVTQTPSHQVTQMGQEVILRCVPISNHLYFYWYRQILGQKVEFLVSFYNNEISEKSEIFDDQFSVERPDGSNFTLKIRSTKLEDSAMYFCASSAGQGAPEAFFGQGTRLTVV.

The V gene is TRBV4-2, the J gene TRBJ2-7; D may correspond to TRBD1 or TRBD2 (6 bases each). The length of the CDR3 is 20 residues. In germline, CDR1 is LGHNA, CDR2 YNFKEQ. The V end was cut by 4 bases, the J end by 0 bases, with 28 bases between. The chain's CDR3 is CASSLRGVPDTTLSSYEQYV. The CDR3 DNA reads as TGTGCCAGCAGCCTTAGGGGGGTACCGGACACCACCTTGAGCTCCTACGAGCAGTACGTC.

The V and J genes are TRBV7-2 and TRBJ2-5, with D possibly TRBD1 on 5 matching bases. The length of the CDR3 is 15 residues. The V and J ends lost 4 bases and 5 bases respectively, with 17 bases between them. Germline V gene data show CDR1 as SGHTA and CDR2 as FQGNSA. CDR3 DNA: TGTGCCAGCAGCTCGGACGCAGGGCCCTGGGAGACCCAGTACTTC. Protein: CASSSDAGPWETQYF.

This clonotype was recorded at least ten times. This chain uses TRBV6-2 or TRBV6-3 with TRBJ2-3; TRBD1 is a possible D gene (6 bases). Per the germline V gene, CDR1 is MNHEY and CDR2 is SVGEGT. Trimming removed 2 bases at V and 0 bases at J, with 9 bases between. This CDR3 contains 15 residues. The DNA of the CDR3 is TGTGCCAGCAGTTACGGACAGACTAGCACAGATACGCAGTATTTT. Translation gives CASSYGQTSTDTQYF.

This clonotype came up a few times. The chain carries TRBV11-3 and TRBJ2-2; 8 nucleotides agree with TRBD2. The CDR3 has 17 amino acids. Germline values: CDR1 SGHNT, CDR2 YENEEA. The V segment lost 4 bases and the J segment 4 bases; nucleotides outside the gene matches: 11. Here the CDR3 reads CASSSARGGLSTGELFF. The CDR3 nucleotides read TGTGCCAGCAGCTCTGCCCGCGGGGGGCTGAGCACCGGGGAGCTGTTTTTT.

The chain uses TRBV6-1 and TRBJ2-2; D uncertain. V lost 7 bases to trimming and J lost 6 bases, with 15 bases between them. The germline V gene encodes CDR1 MNHNS and CDR2 SASEGT. This CDR3 is built from 14 residues. This CDR3 is CASTTTFWSGELFF. The CDR3 coding sequence is TGTGCCAGCACCACCACGTTTTGGTCCGGGGAGCTGTTTTTT.

A remark on this clonotype: A much larger clone differs from this one at a single base, so this may be a read error. The chain is built from TRBV20-1 and TRBJ1-3; D is unclear. Trimming stripped 4 bases from V and 10 bases from J, with 11 bases between. Germline-derived CDR1 and CDR2 are DFQATT and SNEGSKA (reference sequence). The CDR3 consists of 11 residues. CDR3 protein: CSAKGWETIYF. CDR3 nucleotide sequence: TGCAGTGCTAAGGGTTGGGAAACCATATATTTT.

This clonotype has just a few counts. This chain uses TRBV4-1 with TRBJ2-2, with D perhaps given as TRBD1 or TRBD2 (6 bases each). V shed 3 bases and J shed 2 bases, with 19 bases lying between them. There are 18 residues in the CDR3. CDR1 and CDR2 (germline): MGHRA, YSYEKL. The DNA of the CDR3 is TGCGCCAGCAGCCATGCGCGAACGGGGGCGGGAAACACCGGGGAGCTGTTTTTT. Amino acid sequence: CASSHARTGAGNTGELFF.

The sample holds many counts of this clonotype. This rearrangement joins TRBV20-1 to TRBJ2-7; 7 positions agree with TRBD2. V was clipped by 6 bases and J by 3 bases; unmatched bases: 17. CDR3 length: 16 amino acids. In germline, CDR1 is DFQATT, CDR2 SNEGSKA (reference sequence). CDR3 coding DNA: TGCAGTGCCCCTACGGCGGGAGAATGGAGGGTCTACGAGCAGTACTTC. This codes for CSAPTAGEWRVYEQYF.

This clonotype showed up just a few times. The V gene is TRBV15, the J gene TRBJ1-5; possibly TRBD1 for D (5 bases). The V end was cut by 0 bases, the J end by 6 bases, with 6 bases between. Germline V gives CDR1 LNHNV, CDR2 YYDKDF (reference sequence). This CDR3 spans 13 amino acids. The CDR3, as DNA: TGTGCCACCAGCAGAGATCAGGGTCAGCCCCAGCATTTT. It specifies CATSRDQGQPQHF.

The chain carries TRBV6-5 and TRBJ2-7; D gene ambiguous. The CDR3 is 16 residues long. With 0 bases removed from V and 2 bases from J, the gap between germline ends came to 14 bases. CDR1 and CDR2 from the germline V gene are MNHEY and SVGAGI. CDR3 in DNA: TGTGCCAGCAGTTACTCTATCCCTAATGTAGCCTACGAGCAGTACTTC. Its translation: CASSYSIPNVAYEQYF.

There are many counts of this clonotype. CDR3 residues: CAISGGTDTQYF. The CDR3 coding sequence is TGTGCCATCAGTGGGGGCACAGATACGCAGTATTTT. The V gene is TRBV10-3, the J gene TRBJ2-3; D remains ambiguous. The CDR3 runs 12 residues. The germline V and J ends were trimmed by 4 bases and 1 base, with 3 bases remaining between them. Per germline, CDR1 ENHRY and CDR2 SYGVKD.

This clonotype was counted only a few times. V gene TRBV6-2 or TRBV6-3 combines with J gene TRBJ2-7; perhaps TRBD1 as D (5 bases). This CDR3 contains 15 residues. Per germline, CDR1 MNHEY and CDR2 SVGEGT. V dropped 6 bases and J dropped 0 bases, with 15 bases sitting between them. This chain's CDR3 is CASSRTSSSSYEQYV. CDR3 in DNA: TGTGCCAGCAGCCGGACATCCTCCAGCTCCTACGAGCAGTACGTC.